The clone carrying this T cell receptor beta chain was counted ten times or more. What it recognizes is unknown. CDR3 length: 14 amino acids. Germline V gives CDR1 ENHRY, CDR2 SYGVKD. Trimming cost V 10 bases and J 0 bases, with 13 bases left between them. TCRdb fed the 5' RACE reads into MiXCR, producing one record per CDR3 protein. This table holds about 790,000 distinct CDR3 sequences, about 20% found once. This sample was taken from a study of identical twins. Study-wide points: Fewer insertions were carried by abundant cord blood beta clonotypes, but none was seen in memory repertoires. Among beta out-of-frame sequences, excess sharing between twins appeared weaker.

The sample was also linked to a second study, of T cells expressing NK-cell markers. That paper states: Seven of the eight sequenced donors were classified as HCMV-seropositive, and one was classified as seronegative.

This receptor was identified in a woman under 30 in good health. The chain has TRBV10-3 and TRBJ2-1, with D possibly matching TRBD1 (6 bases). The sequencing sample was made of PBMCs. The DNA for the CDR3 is TGTGCCACCTCAGGGGACGGCTCCTACAATGAGCAGTTCTTC. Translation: CATSGDGSYNEQFF.